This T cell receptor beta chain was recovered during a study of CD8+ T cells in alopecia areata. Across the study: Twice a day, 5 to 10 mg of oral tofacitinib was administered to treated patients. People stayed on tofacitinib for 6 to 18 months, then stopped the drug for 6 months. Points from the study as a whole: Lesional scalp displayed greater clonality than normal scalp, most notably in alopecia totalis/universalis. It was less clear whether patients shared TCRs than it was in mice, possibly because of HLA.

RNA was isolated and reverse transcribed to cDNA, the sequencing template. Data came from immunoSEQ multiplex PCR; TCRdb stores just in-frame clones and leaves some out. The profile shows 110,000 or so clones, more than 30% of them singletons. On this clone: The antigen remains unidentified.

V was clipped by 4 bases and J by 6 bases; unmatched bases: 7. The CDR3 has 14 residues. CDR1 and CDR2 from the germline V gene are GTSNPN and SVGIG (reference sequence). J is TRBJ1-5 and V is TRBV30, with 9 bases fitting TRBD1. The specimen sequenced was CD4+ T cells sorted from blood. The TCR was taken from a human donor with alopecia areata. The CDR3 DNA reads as TGTGCCTGGAAGGACAGGGGAGGCAGTCAGCCCCAGCATTTT. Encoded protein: CAWKDRGGSQPQHF.